The 21 T cell receptor beta chains given below trace back to one sample, sequenced in a study of post-analysis software for immune sequencing data. Findings and caveats of the study: Roughly 5 TRBV segments (TRBV5-6, TRBV5-1 and TRBV20-1 among them) occurred more frequently in patients than in controls.

Libraries were made from TCR beta cDNA, and they carried unique molecular identifiers. TCRdb reprocessed the PCR reads with MiXCR, giving one entry per CDR3 protein. The table shows fewer than 700,000 distinct CDR3 sequences, with 44% occurring only once. Their antigens remain unidentified. Sequencing was performed on blood. These receptors were collected from a girl aged 5-17 years with multiple sclerosis.

This clonotype appeared a few times. V usage is TRBV12-3 or TRBV12-4 and J usage is TRBJ1-5; maybe TRBD1 (6 bases). This CDR3 spans 13 amino acids. The V and J ends lost 5 bases and 3 bases respectively, with 8 bases between them. The CDR3 region has the DNA TGTGCCAGCAGTCAGGGGTTCAATCAGCCCCAGCATTTT. The encoded protein is CASSQGFNQPQHF.

The V gene is TRBV7-9, the J gene TRBJ1-1, with no clear D. Germline V gives CDR1 SEHNR, CDR2 FQNEAQ (reference sequence). Trimming took 8 bases from V and 5 from J, leaving 15 bases between them. This CDR3 has 13 residues. The CDR3 DNA follows: TGTGCCAGCCGGCTTGGGGAAGGGACTGAAGCTTTCTTT. Its translation is CASRLGEGTEAFF.

This clonotype was seen more than once but under ten times. This chain links TRBV12-3 or TRBV12-4 with TRBJ2-1; TRBD2 matches 15 bases. Trimming cost V 6 bases and J 1 base; bases outside gene matches: 4. This CDR3 is 17 amino acids long. The CDR3 here is CASRGLAGGSSYNEQFF. DNA for the CDR3: TGTGCCAGCAGGGGACTAGCGGGAGGAAGTTCCTACAATGAGCAGTTCTTC.

This clonotype was seen only once. The chain joins TRBV10-3 to TRBJ2-7; D is tentatively TRBD1 or TRBD2 (5 bases each). The V gene lost 1 base and the J gene lost 8 bases, with 18 bases spanning the gap. The CDR3 contains 15 residues. Per the germline V gene, CDR1 is ENHRY and CDR2 is SYGVKD. The CDR3 coding sequence is TGTGCCATCAGTGAGTGGGGGAGCGCCCTGTACAAGCAGTACTTC. Protein sequence: CAISEWGSALYKQYF.

Written as DNA, the CDR3 is TGCGCCAGCAGCCACGTGAGTCTGGCGGAGAGCTCCTACGAGCAGTACTTC. Translating gives CASSHVSLAESSYEQYF. This sequence joins TRBV4-1 and TRBJ2-7; D call uncertain. Germline CDR1 and CDR2: MGHRA and YSYEKL. The CDR3 extends over 17 amino acids. V was shortened by 3 bases and J by 0 bases, with 18 bases between the two germline ends.

The chain couples TRBV4-1 to TRBJ1-2, with 7 bases fitting TRBD1. The CDR3 has 17 residues. V lost 5 bases and J lost 0; bases outside the gene matches: 12. Germline lookup yields CDR1 MGHRA and CDR2 YSYEKL. The CDR3 DNA is TGCGCCAGCAGCGGGGGCCCGAGAGACAGGGCTAACTATGGCTACACCTTC. Protein: CASSGGPRDRANYGYTF.

V and J are TRBV10-3 and TRBJ1-5; D unclear. Trimming took off 4 bases at V and 1 base at J, with 8 bases between the two ends. CDR3 length: 14 amino acids. In germline, CDR1 is ENHRY, CDR2 SYGVKD. CDR3 DNA: TGTGCCATCAGTGCGGCTGGGAGCAATCAGCCCCAGCATTTT. This codes for CAISAAGSNQPQHF.

This clonotype was observed many times. The rearrangement uses TRBV6-2 or TRBV6-3 and TRBJ2-1; 10 bases fit TRBD2. CDR1 and CDR2 (germline): MNHEY, SVGEGT. This CDR3 is built from 15 residues. V gave up 4 bases and J gave up 0 bases; unmatched junction bases: 0. CDR3 in amino acids: CASSWTSGSYNEQFF. CDR3 nucleotide sequence: TGTGCCAGCAGTTGGACTAGCGGCTCCTACAATGAGCAGTTCTTC.

V and J are TRBV7-8 and TRBJ2-7, with 14 bases matching TRBD2. Trimming at V came to 5 bases and at J to 5 bases, leaving 8 bases not matched to a gene. In germline, CDR1 is SGHVS, CDR2 FQNEAQ. The CDR3 has 16 residues. The CDR3 loop is CASSARLAGGKHEQYF. Here the CDR3 DNA reads TGTGCCAGCAGCGCACGACTAGCGGGAGGGAAACACGAGCAGTACTTC. The full variable domain, with the rest looked up from reference TRBV7-8 and TRBJ2-7, is GAGVSQSPRYKVAKRGQDVALRCDPISGHVSLFWYQQALGQGPEFLTYFQNEAQLDKSGLPSDRFFAERPEGSVSTLKIQRTQQEDSAVYLCASSARLAGGKHEQYFGPGTRLTVT.

The chain has TRBV7-9 and TRBJ1-1; perhaps TRBD1 as D (5 bases). CDR1 and CDR2 (germline): SEHNR, FQNEAQ (reference sequence). The CDR3 contains 12 residues. Trimming shortened V by 6 bases and J by 6 bases, and 11 bases separated the two germline ends. The CDR3 here is CASSPQGPEAFF. CDR3 sequence (DNA): TGTGCCAGCAGTCCCCAGGGTCCTGAAGCTTTCTTT.

This clonotype was seen a few times. This chain uses TRBV12-3 or TRBV12-4 with TRBJ1-2; possible D gene TRBD1, 5 bases. V lost 7 bases and J 1 base, leaving 10 bases between the germline ends. The CDR3 extends over 13 amino acids. CDR3 sequence (DNA): TGTGCCAGCAATAAACAGGATAACTATGGCTACACCTTC. Translation gives CASNKQDNYGYTF.

Concerning this clonotype itself: One end of the junction fails to match germline, which may point to a read error. The chain carries TRBV11-3 and TRBJ2-7; the D is unclear. CDR1 is SGHNT and CDR2 is YENEEA in the germline V gene. CDR3 size: 12 residues. Here the CDR3 reads CVSRQSSYEQYF. CDR3 in DNA: TGTGTCAGCAGGCAGAGCTCCTACGAGCAGTACTTC.

The V and J genes are TRBV7-6 and TRBJ2-1, with 8 bases that match TRBD2. Germline-derived CDR1 and CDR2 are SGHVS and FNYEAQ. V shed 2 bases, J shed 5 bases, and the junction held 5 bases outside the gene matches. CDR3 size: 15 residues. The CDR3 DNA follows: TGTGCCAGCAGCTTATCAGCGGGAGAGGACAATGAGCAGTTCTTC. Its protein product is CASSLSAGEDNEQFF.

The chain recombines TRBV20-1 with TRBJ2-5; D uncertain. There are 13 residues in the CDR3. V was trimmed by 1 base and J by 4 bases, leaving 10 bases between them. CDR1 and CDR2 from the germline V gene are DFQATT and SNEGSKA (reference sequence). The CDR3 region has the DNA TGCAGTGCTAGAGGACCAAATGGAGAGACCCAGTACTTC. It specifies CSARGPNGETQYF.

This clonotype came up a few times. The rearrangement joins TRBV20-1 to TRBJ2-4; D unresolved. V was clipped by 5 bases and J by 0 bases, with 8 bases between them. CDR1 and CDR2 from the germline V gene are DFQATT and SNEGSKA (reference sequence). The CDR3 covers 13 residues. The CDR3 DNA reads as TGCAGTGCTCTTGGGGTAGCCAAAAACATTCAGTACTTC. It codes for CSALGVAKNIQYF.

The J gene is TRBJ2-3, the V gene TRBV3-1, with D tentatively TRBD2 (6 bases). The CDR3 length is 19 residues. The V and J ends lost 2 bases and 0 bases respectively, with 21 bases between them. Germline V gene sequence: CDR1 LGHDT, CDR2 YNNKEL (reference sequence). The CDR3 DNA is TGTGCCAGCAGCCAATTGGACCGGGCCCGGGACTTCAGCACAGATACGCAGTATTTT. Its protein product is CASSQLDRARDFSTDTQYF.

Turning to this clonotype: One base away lies a much larger clone, so this may be a sequencing read error. The CDR3 DNA reads as TGCAGCGTTGAAGGGAGGGACAGAAGCTACAATGAGCAGTTCTTC. This encodes CSVEGRDRSYNEQFF. The chain is built from TRBV29-1 and TRBJ2-1; tentative D call: TRBD1 (7 bases). The CDR3 consists of 15 residues. V lost 1 base and J 3 bases, leaving 13 bases between the germline ends. CDR1 is SQVTM and CDR2 is ANQGSEA in the germline V gene.

The rearrangement links TRBV12-3 or TRBV12-4 to TRBJ2-1; 8 bases are a match to TRBD2. The CDR3 runs 14 residues. With V trimmed by 5 bases and J by 12 bases, 12 bases remained unmatched. As DNA, the CDR3 is TGTGCCAGCAGTCCCGCGGGGGGCTTCGGGTCGCAGTTCTTC. Its protein is CASSPAGGFGSQFF.

This clonotype was seen more than once but under ten times. In DNA, the CDR3 is TGTGCCAGCAATGACGGGGCGGGAAGAGAGACCCAGTACTTC. Encoded protein: CASNDGAGRETQYF. The V and J genes are TRBV6-5 and TRBJ2-5, with D perhaps TRBD2 (6 bases). Germline CDR1 is MNHEY and CDR2 is SVGAGI. V was pared by 7 bases and J by 4 bases, with 16 bases between. The CDR3 spans 14 residues.

The J gene is TRBJ2-7, the V gene TRBV5-1, with a weak D call TRBD1 (5 bases). V lost 5 bases, J lost 7 bases, and 16 bases lay in between. Germline V gene data show CDR1 as SGHRS and CDR2 as YFSETQ. This CDR3 comprises 13 residues. The CDR3 DNA reads TGCGCCAGCAGTATAATTGGGGCCGGGGAGCAGTACTTC. As protein: CASSIIGAGEQYF.

The J gene is TRBJ1-1, the V gene TRBV9, with 9 bases matching TRBD1. The CDR3 totals 14 residues. In germline, CDR1 is SGDLS, CDR2 YYNGEE. The junction had 9 bases not matched to a gene; V was cut back by 4 bases and J by 8 bases. This chain's CDR3 is CASSSRQGVAEAFF. DNA of the CDR3: TGTGCCAGCAGCTCAAGACAGGGGGTAGCAGAAGCTTTCTTT.